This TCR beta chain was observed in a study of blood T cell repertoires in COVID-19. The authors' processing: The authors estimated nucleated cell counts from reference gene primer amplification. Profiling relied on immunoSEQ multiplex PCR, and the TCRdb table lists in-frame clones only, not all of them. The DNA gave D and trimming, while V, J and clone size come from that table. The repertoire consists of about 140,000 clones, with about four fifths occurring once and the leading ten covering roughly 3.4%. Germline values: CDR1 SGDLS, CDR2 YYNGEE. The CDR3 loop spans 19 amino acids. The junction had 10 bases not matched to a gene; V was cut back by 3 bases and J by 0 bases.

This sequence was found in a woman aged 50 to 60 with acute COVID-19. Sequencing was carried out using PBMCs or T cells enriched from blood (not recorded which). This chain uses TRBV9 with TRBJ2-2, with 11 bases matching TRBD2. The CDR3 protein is CASSARPGTSGSNTGELFF. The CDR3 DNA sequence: TGTGCCAGCAGCGCCCGACCGGGGACTAGCGGTTCGAACACCGGGGAGCTGTTTTTT. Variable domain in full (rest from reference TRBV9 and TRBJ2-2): DSGVTQTPKHLITATGQRVTLRCSPRSGDLSVYWYQQSLDQGLQFLIQYYNGEERAKGNILERFSAQQFPDLHSELNLSSLELGDSALYFCASSARPGTSGSNTGELFFGEGSRLTVL.